Listed below are T cell receptor beta chains from one sample, sequenced in a study of blood T cell repertoires in COVID-19. Some clones are missing from TCRdb's copy, which holds only in-frame ones; the method was immunoSEQ multiplex PCR. The table lists fewer than 200,000 clones, roughly 86% of them singletons. Material: peripheral blood. Every receptor here comes from a man aged 35 to 55 with active or convalescent COVID-19. The CDR3 runs from the conserved cysteine through the conserved F or W. Fields, in order: V gene, J gene, D gene, clone size, CDR3 DNA, CDR3 protein. A D gene is named only where the DNA matches it firmly. The size of a clone is reported for some rows only, either as once, few or many, or as a class for expanded clones.

TRBV29-1	TRBJ1-4	NA	few	TGCAGCGTCCACAGCAGTGAAAAACTGTTTTTT	CSVHSSEKLFF
TRBV2	TRBJ2-1	TRBD2	NA	TGTGCCAGCAGTGTTGGCGGGGGGTCGAGCTCCTACAATGAGCAGTTCTTC	CASSVGGGSSSYNEQFF
TRBV27	TRBJ1-5	NA	NA	TGTGCCAGCAGTTGGGGAGGGCTCAATCAGCCCCAGCATTTT	CASSWGGLNQPQHF
TRBV5-8	TRBJ1-5	NA	NA	TGTGCCAGCAGCTTGGGACCTACAGGCGGCAATCAGCCCCAGCATTTT	CASSLGPTGGNQPQHF
TRBV12-3/TRBV12-4	TRBJ1-2	TRBD1	NA	TGTGCCAGCACCTCCGGGACAGCTGGTGGCTACACCTTC	CASTSGTAGGYTF
TRBV29-1	TRBJ1-1	NA	NA	TGCAGCGTTCGTAGGGGGAGCCTCGGGGACACTGAAGCTTTCTTT	CSVRRGSLGDTEAFF
TRBV5-4	TRBJ2-2	NA	NA	TGTGCCGCATCGAGGGGGGGGACGGTATTAACGAACACCGGGGAGCTGTTTTTT	CAASRGGTVLTNTGELFF
TRBV11-2	TRBJ1-6	NA	NA	TGTGCCAGCAGCGCATCCTACGGGTCACCCCTCCACTTT	CASSASYGSPLHF
TRBV7-9	TRBJ1-1	NA	NA	TGTGCCAGCAGCATCGCGACAGGCATGAACACTGAAGCTTTCTTT	CASSIATGMNTEAFF
TRBV25-1	TRBJ1-1	NA	NA	TGTGCCAGCAGTGAATCCCAGGGGAGGAACACTGAAGCTTTCTTT	CASSESQGRNTEAFF
TRBV4-1	TRBJ2-3	NA	NA	TGCGCCAGCAGCCAAGAAAAGTGGGCTAGCGCTAGCACAGATACGCAGTATTTT	CASSQEKWASASTDTQYF
TRBV27	TRBJ1-1	NA	NA	TGTGCCAGCAGTTTGGAAGGGGCGGCTTTCTTT	CASSLEGAAFF
TRBV7-8	TRBJ2-2	NA	NA	TGTGCCAGTCTAAAAGGGGGTTTTTGTCCCGGGGAGCTGTTTTTT	CASLKGGFCPGELFF
TRBV9	TRBJ1-4	NA	NA	TGTGCCAGCAGCGTAGGTGGGGGCAAACTGTTTTTT	CASSVGGGKLFF
TRBV2	TRBJ2-1	TRBD2	NA	TGTGCCAGCTGCCTAGCGGGGGAGGGGTACAATGAGCAGTTCTTC	CASCLAGEGYNEQFF
TRBV7-3	TRBJ1-2	TRBD1	NA	TGTGCCAGGGCAAACGGGACAGATGTGAACTATGGCTACACCTTC	CARANGTDVNYGYTF
TRBV6-5	TRBJ2-1	TRBD1	NA	TGTGCCAGCAGTTCGCCGGGACAGGGGGAGGGTGAGCAGTTCTTC	CASSSPGQGEGEQFF
TRBV12-3/TRBV12-4	TRBJ2-5	TRBD2	NA	TGTGCCAGCAGGCGGGGGACGGAGACCCAGTACTTC	CASRRGTETQYF
TRBV11-2	TRBJ2-3	TRBD1	NA	TGTGCCAGCAGCTTCGGGGACAGGTATACAGATACGCAGTATTTT	CASSFGDRYTDTQYF
TRBV11-1	TRBJ2-7	NA	NA	TGTGCCAGCAGCTTAGCGTTGGGGGCCCTTGGCGAGCAGTACTTC	CASSLALGALGEQYF
TRBV19	TRBJ2-2	NA	NA	TGTGCCAGTAGTATAAAGGGAGGCACCGGGGAGCTGTTTTTT	CASSIKGGTGELFF
TRBV3-1/TRBV3-2	TRBJ1-1	NA	NA	TGTGCCAGCAGCCGAAAGGGGACTAACACTGAAGCTTTCTTT	CASSRKGTNTEAFF
TRBV4-1	TRBJ1-5	NA	NA	TGCGCCAGCAGCCATTCTGCGGGAGATCAGCCCCAGCATTTT	CASSHSAGDQPQHF
TRBV11-3	TRBJ2-7	NA	NA	TGTGCCAGCAGCTTAGAGGGCGACGGCTACGAGCAGTACTTC	CASSLEGDGYEQYF
TRBV19	TRBJ2-3	NA	NA	TGTGCCAGTAGTATAAGCCAGGGTAAGGCAGATACGCAGTATTTT	CASSISQGKADTQYF
TRBV4-2	TRBJ2-7	TRBD1	NA	TGTGCCAGCAGCGCCGGACAGGGCGACTACGAGCAGTACTTC	CASSAGQGDYEQYF
TRBV2	TRBJ1-4	TRBD1	NA	TGTGCCAGCTGTTTGGACAGGGAGGGGGTGGCTAATGAAAAACTGTTTTTT	CASCLDREGVANEKLFF
TRBV5-1	TRBJ2-1	NA	NA	TGCGCCAGCAGCTTGGAATTTATCGGACATAGCTCCTACAATGAGCAGTTCTTC	CASSLEFIGHSSYNEQFF